Following are 26 T cell receptor beta chains from one sample sequenced in a study of CD39 and CD103 CD8 tumor-infiltrating T cells. Profiled with immunoSEQ multiplex PCR; TCRdb holds only in-frame clones, not every one. The data hold 1,100 or so clones, with about 70% observed a single time. Sequencing was performed on CD39- CD103- CD8+ T cells sorted from the tumor. The subset: CD103-CD39- double-negative CD45RA- CD8 T cells. The receptor source for this set is a human donor with ovarian cancer.

The chain combines TRBV4-1 with TRBJ2-3, with D unclear. Germline CDR1 and CDR2: MGHRA and YSYEKL. With 1 base removed from V and 4 bases from J, the gap between germline ends came to 9 bases. This CDR3 is built from 14 residues. The CDR3 loop reads CASSQAARADTQYF. The CDR3 DNA follows: TGCGCCAGCAGCCAAGCGGCCCGGGCAGATACGCAGTATTTT.

This clone was found a few times. The V gene is TRBV28, the J gene TRBJ2-7, with 8 bases that match TRBD2. The CDR3 covers 13 residues. Losses at the gene ends were 6 bases for V and 7 bases for J; bases not matched to a gene: 8. CDR1 is MDHEN, CDR2 SYDVKM, per germline. The CDR3 DNA follows: TGTGCCAGCAGCCAACCGGGGGGGATTGAGCAGTACTTC. It codes for CASSQPGGIEQYF.

This clone was counted only a few times. The chain is built from TRBV7-9 and TRBJ1-2; no reliable D call. This CDR3 has 15 amino acids. V lost 2 bases and J 1 base, leaving 11 bases between the germline ends. Per the germline V gene, CDR1 is SEHNR and CDR2 is FQNEAQ (reference sequence). Here the CDR3 DNA reads TGTGCCAGCAGCTTAACAACTAAGGATAACTATGGCTACACCTTC. Encoded protein: CASSLTTKDNYGYTF.

The chain links TRBV28 to TRBJ2-5; the D gene is possibly TRBD1 (6 bases). The CDR3 totals 12 residues. The germline CDR1 and CDR2 sequences are MDHEN and SYDVKM. V was pared by 6 bases and J by 8 bases, with 13 bases between. The CDR3 nucleotides read TGTGCCAGCAGCGAGAACAGGGTTACCCAGTACTTC. Amino acids: CASSENRVTQYF.

The CDR3 region is CATSGDTGTRETQYF. The CDR3 DNA reads TGTGCCACCAGCGGGGACACAGGTACCAGGGAGACCCAGTACTTC. This chain joins TRBV15 and TRBJ2-5; D perhaps matches TRBD1 (6 bases). Germline CDR1 is LNHNV and CDR2 is YYDKDF (reference sequence). The CDR3 length is 15 residues. V lost 5 bases and J 5 bases, leaving 18 bases between the germline ends.

The rearrangement joins TRBV28 to TRBJ1-6; TRBD1 matches 9 bases. Trimming removed 3 bases from V and 7 bases from J; junction bases left unmatched: 1. Germline V gives CDR1 MDHEN, CDR2 SYDVKM. The CDR3 runs to 14 residues. Written as DNA, the CDR3 is TGTGCCAGCAGTTTTGGACAGGGGAATTCACCCCTCCACTTT. Protein product: CASSFGQGNSPLHF.

This clone was found once. The germline gene is not matched at one end of the junction; a read error may be the cause. The same CDR3 arises from other DNA sequences in this sample as well. The chain is built from TRBV9 and TRBJ1-6, with D unresolved. CDR3 length: 15 residues. CDR1 and CDR2 (germline): SGDLS, YYNGEE. The CDR3 DNA reads TGTGCCAGCAGCGTTTCCGGGTCTTATAATTCACCTCTCCACTTT. It translates to CASSVSGSYNSPLHF.

This clone was seen a handful of times. The chain has TRBV30 and TRBJ1-3; no firm D call. The CDR3 sequence is 12 residues long. The germline V and J ends were trimmed by 4 bases and 0 bases, with 4 bases remaining between them. The germline V gene has CDR1 GTSNPN and CDR2 SVGIG (reference sequence). CDR3 nucleotide sequence: TGTGCCTGGAAACGCTCTGGAAACACCATATATTTT. Translating it yields CAWKRSGNTIYF.

This clone was observed a few times. The chain couples TRBV28 to TRBJ2-3; D may be TRBD2 (6 bases). There are 16 residues in the CDR3. Trimming stripped 4 bases from V and 2 bases from J, with 16 bases between. CDR1 and CDR2 (germline): MDHEN, SYDVKM. The CDR3 is CASSWTGGDPTDTQYF. The CDR3 bases are TGTGCCAGCAGTTGGACTGGCGGGGACCCCACAGATACGCAGTATTTT. Full variable domain (outside the CDR3, taken from reference TRBV28 and TRBJ2-3): DVKVTQSSRYLVKRTGEKVFLECVQDMDHENMFWYRQDPGLGLRLIYFSYDVKMKEKGDIPEGYSVSREKKERFSLILESASTNQTSMYLCASSWTGGDPTDTQYFGPGTRLTVL.

The V gene is TRBV27, the J gene TRBJ2-5; 8 bases align to TRBD1. Germline V gives CDR1 MNHEY, CDR2 SMNVEV (reference sequence). Trimming at V came to 1 base and at J to 0 bases, leaving 7 bases not matched to a gene. This CDR3 is 17 amino acids long. CDR3 in DNA: TGTGCCAGCAGTTTATATGCAGGGGGCAACAACCAAGAGACCCAGTACTTC. It translates to CASSLYAGGNNQETQYF.

The CDR3 spells CASSLVGRDEQYF. The CDR3 nucleotides read TGTGCCAGCAGTTTAGTCGGCAGGGACGAGCAGTACTTC. The rearrangement uses TRBV28 and TRBJ2-7; the D gene is possibly TRBD1 (5 bases). Germline V gives CDR1 MDHEN, CDR2 SYDVKM. Trimming stripped 2 bases from V and 5 bases from J, with 10 bases between. The CDR3 covers 13 residues.

The J gene is TRBJ2-1, the V gene TRBV4-3; 14 bases match TRBD2. Germline V gene lookup returns CDR1 LGHNA and CDR2 YSLEER. Trimming took 3 bases from V and 7 from J; bases not matched to a gene: 8. This CDR3 region has 17 residues. The CDR3 coding sequence is TGCGCCAGCAGCCAGGGACTAGCGGGAGCTTCTAAGAATGAGCAGTTCTTC. As protein: CASSQGLAGASKNEQFF.

This sequence joins TRBV5-4 and TRBJ2-5; D might be TRBD2 (6 bases). The closer fit of TRBJ2-7 to the DNA end suggests the J call may be wrong. The CDR3 covers 14 residues. Germline V gene lookup returns CDR1 SGHNT and CDR2 YYREEE (reference sequence). The CDR3: CASSDDWGAYEQYF. The DNA for the CDR3 is TGTGCCAGCAGCGACGACTGGGGGGCCTACGAGCAGTACTTC.

There are a few counts of this clone. The V gene is TRBV19, the J gene TRBJ1-5; D remains ambiguous. Germline-derived CDR1 and CDR2 are LNHDA and SQIVND (reference sequence). V lost 5 bases and J lost 4, with 12 bases in between. This CDR3 has 14 residues. The CDR3 spells CASSVLTGNQPQHF. The CDR3 DNA is TGTGCCAGTAGTGTCTTGACGGGAAATCAGCCCCAGCATTTT.

The V gene is TRBV4-3, the J gene TRBJ2-3; D possibly corresponds to TRBD2 (6 bases). Germline CDR1 LGHNA, CDR2 YSLEER. The CDR3 is 17 amino acids. Trimming took off 0 bases at V and 2 bases at J, with 15 bases between the two ends. This CDR3 is CASSQEVGRDPTDTQYF. CDR3 in DNA: TGCGCCAGCAGCCAAGAAGTCGGGCGGGACCCCACAGATACGCAGTATTTT.

This clone was detected a few times. This chain connects TRBV2 to TRBJ1-3; possibly TRBD1 for D (6 bases). Trimming took off 5 bases at V and 0 bases at J, with 17 bases between the two ends. CDR1 is SNHLY, CDR2 FYNNEI, per germline. This CDR3 is built from 17 residues. The CDR3 sequence is CASSSEGGGSSGNTIYF. Here the CDR3 DNA reads TGTGCCAGCAGTTCGGAGGGGGGGGGAAGCTCTGGAAACACCATATATTTT.

The J gene is TRBJ1-5, the V gene TRBV7-4, with TRBD1 as a possible D gene (5 bases). The V end was cut by 2 bases, the J end by 0 bases, with 17 bases between. CDR1 and CDR2 from the germline V gene are SGHVT and SQSDAQ. CDR3 length equals 18 residues. The CDR3 sequence is CASSLRSRAHYSNQPQHF. CDR3 bases: TGTGCCAGCAGCTTACGGTCCAGGGCGCATTATAGCAATCAGCCCCAGCATTTT.

The chain is built from TRBV2 and TRBJ2-4; D is ambiguous. Germline loops: CDR1 SNHLY, CDR2 FYNNEI. The CDR3 has 16 residues. V lost 0 bases, J lost 0 bases, and 9 bases lay in between. The CDR3 DNA sequence: TGTGCCAGCAGTGAAGCCGACCGACTAGCCAAAAACATTCAGTACTTC. Translating it yields CASSEADRLAKNIQYF.

The V call is TRBV7-6, the J call TRBJ2-7; 7 nucleotides agree with TRBD1. The CDR3 covers 14 residues. The germline CDR1 and CDR2 sequences are SGHVS and FNYEAQ. With 4 bases clipped from V and 6 bases from J, the junction kept 9 bases outside the gene matches. DNA of the CDR3: TGTGCCAGCAGCTCGACAGGGAAAGGGGCCGAGCAGTACTTC. It yields the protein CASSSTGKGAEQYF.

This clone came up once. V gene TRBV5-4 combines with J gene TRBJ2-3; D is unclear. From germline, CDR1 is SGHNT and CDR2 YYREEE (reference sequence). The CDR3 consists of 14 residues. V was shortened by 4 bases and J by 1 base, with 10 bases between the two germline ends. The CDR3 spells CASSPSYRTDTQYF. In DNA, the CDR3 is TGTGCCAGCAGCCCCAGTTACCGCACAGATACGCAGTATTTT.

The chain couples TRBV13 to TRBJ2-1, with 14 bases lining up with TRBD2. This CDR3 region has 16 residues. CDR1 is PRHDT and CDR2 is FYEKMQ in the germline V gene (reference sequence). The ends lost 4 bases at V and 8 bases at J; junction bases unmatched: 7. The CDR3 reads CASSSRTSGRRDEQFF. DNA of the CDR3: TGTGCCAGCAGCTCCCGGACTAGCGGGAGGCGGGATGAGCAGTTCTTC. Drawing the rest from reference TRBV13 and TRBJ2-1, the complete variable domain is AAGVIQSPRHLIKEKRETATLKCYPIPRHDTVYWYQQGPGQDPQFLISFYEKMQSDKGSIPDRFSAQQFSDYHSELNMSSLELGDSALYFCASSSRTSGRRDEQFFGPGTRLTVL.

The gene calls are TRBV29-1 and TRBJ2-5; 12 nucleotides agree with TRBD2. V lost 3 bases, J lost 5 bases, and 4 bases stayed unmatched. This CDR3 is built from 14 residues. Germline V gene lookup returns CDR1 SQVTM and CDR2 ANQGSEA. The CDR3 region is CSVEASGREETQYF. The CDR3 nucleotides read TGCAGCGTTGAGGCTAGCGGGAGGGAGGAGACCCAGTACTTC.

The rearrangement joins TRBV5-8 to TRBJ2-7, with D maybe TRBD2 (5 bases). The germline CDR1 and CDR2 sequences are SGHTS and YDEGEE. This CDR3 comprises 13 residues. With 0 bases removed from V and 3 bases from J, the gap between germline ends came to 7 bases. This chain's CDR3 is CASSLEGSYEQYF. The CDR3, as DNA: TGTGCCAGCAGCTTGGAAGGGAGCTACGAGCAGTACTTC.

This clone occurred a few times. The gene calls are TRBV30 and TRBJ1-1; possibly TRBD1 for D (5 bases). This CDR3 region has 12 residues. V lost 3 bases, J lost 4 bases, and 9 bases lay in between. The V gene's germline CDR1 is GTSNPN and CDR2 SVGIG (reference sequence). Here the CDR3 reads CAWSGGTTEAFF. CDR3 DNA sequence: TGTGCCTGGAGCGGAGGGACCACTGAAGCTTTCTTT.

The chain employs TRBV30 and TRBJ2-7; unclear D gene. CDR3 length: 12 residues. Per the germline V gene, CDR1 is GTSNPN and CDR2 is SVGIG (reference sequence). Trimming took off 2 bases at V and 6 bases at J, with 11 bases between the two ends. The CDR3 spells CAWSYTGGEQYF. CDR3 DNA sequence: TGTGCCTGGAGTTACACGGGCGGCGAGCAGTACTTC. Full variable domain (remainder filled in from reference TRBV30 and TRBJ2-7): SQTIHQWPATLVQPVGSPLSLECTVEGTSNPNLYWYRQAAGRGLQLLFYSVGIGQISSEVPQNLSASRPQDRQFILSSKKLLLSDSGFYLCAWSYTGGEQYFGPGTRLTVT.

This chain joins TRBV28 and TRBJ1-6; maybe TRBD1 (5 bases). Germline CDR1 is MDHEN and CDR2 is SYDVKM. Deletions cut 2 bases from V and 4 bases from J, with 9 bases between. The CDR3 loop spans 15 amino acids. The CDR3 loop is CASSLLAGYNSPLHF. The CDR3, as DNA: TGTGCCAGCAGTTTACTAGCAGGGTATAATTCACCCCTCCACTTT.